A selection of T cell receptor beta chains follows, all from one sample in a study of beta chain features in type 1 diabetes. Produced via immunoSEQ multiplex PCR; TCRdb's table is partial and in-frame only. The sample has more than 110,000 clones; about 7% are singletons. The sample taken for sequencing was central memory CD4+ T cells from blood. Every receptor here comes from a woman aged 25 to 45 in good health. Both conserved end residues are part of each CDR3. The order of the fields is V gene, CDR3 protein.

TRBV23-1,CASSQGGDYGYTF
TRBV7-6,CASSTGQGTDTQYF
TRBV6-5,CASSGDRPLGEQYF
TRBV6-1,CASYNNNEQFF
TRBV28,CASSSTGANEKLFF
TRBV14,CASTPGGGYGYTF
TRBV7-9,CASSLASGGQFF
TRBV30,CAWRLAGTNYGYTF
TRBV5-1,CASSSGTSEAYNEQFF
TRBV29-1,CSVLGSREGTEAFF